The clone carrying this T cell receptor (beta chain) was found a few times. Its antigen is as yet unknown. V gave up 5 bases and J gave up 0 bases; unmatched junction bases: 4. This CDR3 spans 15 amino acids. Per germline, CDR1 LNHDA and CDR2 SQIVND (reference sequence). The data belong to a study of identical twins. A universal primer site was incorporated via template switching, and the cDNA contained unique molecular identifiers. A single record per CDR3 protein comes from TCRdb applying MiXCR to the 5' RACE reads. In the table there are about 240,000 distinct CDR3 sequences, approximately 7.8% of which are singletons. Study-level points and caveats: Analyses of zero insertions could be partly confounded by invariant MAIT and iNKT cells. Fewer insertions characterized abundant cord blood beta clonotypes, whereas memory repertoires showed none. Out-of-frame alpha sequences shared by twins were enriched for low generation probability.

The same sample was also studied in work on yellow fever vaccine responses in identical twins.

Sequencing used CD8+ T cells sorted from blood. The sequence came from a woman aged 18-29 years in good health. This sequence joins TRBV19 and TRBJ2-3; 8 bases agree with TRBD2. The CDR3: CASSSAGASTDTQYF. CDR3 in DNA: TGTGCCAGTAGTTCAGCGGGAGCTAGCACAGATACGCAGTATTTT.